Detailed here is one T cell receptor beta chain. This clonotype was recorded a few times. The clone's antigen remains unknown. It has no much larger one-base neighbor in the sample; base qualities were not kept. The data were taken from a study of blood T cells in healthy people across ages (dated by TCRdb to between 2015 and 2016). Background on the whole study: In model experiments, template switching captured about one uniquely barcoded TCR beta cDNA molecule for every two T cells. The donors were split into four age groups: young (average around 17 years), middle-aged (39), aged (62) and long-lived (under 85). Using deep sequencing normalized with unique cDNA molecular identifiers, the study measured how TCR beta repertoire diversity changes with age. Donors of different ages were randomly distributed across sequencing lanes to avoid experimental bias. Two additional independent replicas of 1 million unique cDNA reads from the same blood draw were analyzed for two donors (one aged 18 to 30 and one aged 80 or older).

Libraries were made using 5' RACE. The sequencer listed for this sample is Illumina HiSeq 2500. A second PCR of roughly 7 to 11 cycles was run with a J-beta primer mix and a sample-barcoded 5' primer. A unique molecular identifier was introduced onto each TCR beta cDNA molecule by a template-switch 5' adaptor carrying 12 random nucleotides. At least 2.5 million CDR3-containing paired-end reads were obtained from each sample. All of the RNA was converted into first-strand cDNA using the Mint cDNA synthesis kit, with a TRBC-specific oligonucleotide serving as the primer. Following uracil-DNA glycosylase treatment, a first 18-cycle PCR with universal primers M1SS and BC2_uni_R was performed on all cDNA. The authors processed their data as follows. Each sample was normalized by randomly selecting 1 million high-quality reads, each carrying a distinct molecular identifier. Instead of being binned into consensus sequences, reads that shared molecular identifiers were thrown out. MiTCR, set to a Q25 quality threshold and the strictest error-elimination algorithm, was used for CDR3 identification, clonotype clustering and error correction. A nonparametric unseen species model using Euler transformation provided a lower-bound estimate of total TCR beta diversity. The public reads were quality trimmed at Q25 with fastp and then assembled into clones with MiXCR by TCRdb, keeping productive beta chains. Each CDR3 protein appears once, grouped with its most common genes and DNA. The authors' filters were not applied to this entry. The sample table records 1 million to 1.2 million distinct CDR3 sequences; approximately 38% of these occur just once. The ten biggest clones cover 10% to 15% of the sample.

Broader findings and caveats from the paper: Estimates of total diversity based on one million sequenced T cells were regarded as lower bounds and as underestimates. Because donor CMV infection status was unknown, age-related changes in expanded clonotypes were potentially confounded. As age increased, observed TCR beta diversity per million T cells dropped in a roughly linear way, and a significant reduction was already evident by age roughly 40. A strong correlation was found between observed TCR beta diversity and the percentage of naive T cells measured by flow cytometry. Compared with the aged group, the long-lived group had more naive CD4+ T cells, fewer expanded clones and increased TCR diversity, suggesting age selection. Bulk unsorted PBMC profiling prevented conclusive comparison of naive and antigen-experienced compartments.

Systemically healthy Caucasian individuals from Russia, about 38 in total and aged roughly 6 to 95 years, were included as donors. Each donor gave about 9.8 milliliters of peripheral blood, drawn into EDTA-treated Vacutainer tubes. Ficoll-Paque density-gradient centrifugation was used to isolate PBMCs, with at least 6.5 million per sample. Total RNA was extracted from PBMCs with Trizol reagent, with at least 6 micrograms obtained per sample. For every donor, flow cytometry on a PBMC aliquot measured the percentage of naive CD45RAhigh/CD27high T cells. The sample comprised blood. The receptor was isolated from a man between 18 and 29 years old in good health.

Read as DNA, the sequence is TGCGCCAGCAGCTTGGCCCAGACTAGCGGGTTCACAGATACGCAGTATTTT. Protein translation: CASSLAQTSGFTDTQYF. The rearranged chain carries TRBV5-1 and TRBJ2-3, and 10 junction bases match TRBD2. Spanning cysteine to phenylalanine, the CDR3 consists of 17 amino acids. Here the CDR3 DNA is all that survives: 51 bases in frame from base 1. Germline trimming: 0 bases from V, 2 bases from J; junction bases outside gene matches: 6. Via the germline V gene, CDR1 is SGHRS and CDR2 YFSETQ. This CDR3, with the reference TRBV5-1 and TRBJ2-3 proteins standing in past its ends, gives the full variable domain KAGVTQTPRYLIKTRGQQVTLSCSPISGHRSVSWYQQTPGQGLQFLFEYFSETQRNKGNFPGRFSGRQFSNSRSEMNVSTLELGDSALYLCASSLAQTSGFTDTQYFGPGTRLTVL.